The table lists the clone carrying this TCR beta chain with many counts. Its matching antigen is unknown. In the library, individual cDNA molecules carried attached unique molecular identifiers. TCRdb re-called the 5' RACE reads with MiXCR, one entry per CDR3 protein. The data show some 55,000 distinct CDR3 sequences, over 10% seen once. This entry comes from a study of early T cells in non-severe SARS-CoV-2 infection. CDR3 length: 16 residues. Per the germline V gene, CDR1 is SGHAT and CDR2 is FQNNGV. V lost 5 bases to trimming and J lost 5 bases; unmatched junction nucleotides: 15. Findings and caveats of the study: Lookups in VDJdb leaned toward anti-spike CD8 responses and missed private and CD4 specificities.

The sequence was collected from an adult who was a healthcare worker with PCR-confirmed SARS-CoV-2 infection or an uninfected control (not recorded which). Material: whole blood. This chain connects TRBV11-2 to TRBJ2-7, with 7 positions matching TRBD2. The CDR3 DNA reads TGTGCCAGCAGCGCCAGGGCGCCGGGGGGAACCCACGAGCAGTACTTC. Translation: CASSARAPGGTHEQYF.